The 23 T cell receptor beta chains below all came from one sample that was sequenced in a study of regulatory T cells in long-lasting Graves disease. For TCR beta, libraries came from iRepertoire HTBI primers and Arm-PCR of CDR3 regions. TCRdb called the multiplex PCR reads again in MiXCR, with one record for every CDR3 protein. Of about 540,000 distinct CDR3 sequences listed, roughly 13% are singletons. Time point reported: newly diagnosed GD, antithyroid drugs for less than 3 months. Following extraction of RNA from PBMCs, that RNA was used to make the TCR library. This sample also belongs to another study, concerning T cells in Graves' hyperthyroidism and ophthalmopathy.

This material consisted of peripheral blood mononuclear cells (PBMCs), taken at new diagnosis, from a patient treated with antithyroid drugs. The receptors come from a man aged 30 to 45 with Graves disease.

About this clonotype itself: A read error may explain this, as a much larger clone is one base away. J is TRBJ2-1 and V is TRBV20-1; D gene ambiguous. The CDR3 is 15 amino acids. V lost 6 bases and J 2 bases, leaving 17 bases between the germline ends. Germline loops: CDR1 DFQATT, CDR2 SNEGSKA (reference sequence). CDR3 loop: CSAYPLDGPYNEQFF. The CDR3 nucleotides are TGCAGTGCCTACCCCCTCGATGGGCCCTACAATGAGCAGTTCTTC.

The rearrangement joins TRBV20-1 to TRBJ2-2; 8 nucleotides line up with TRBD2. The CDR3 consists of 14 residues. Trimming took 6 bases from V and 4 from J; bases not matched to a gene: 7. Germline CDR1 DFQATT, CDR2 SNEGSKA (reference sequence). CDR3 coding DNA: TGCAGTGCCGTCAGCGGGAGAAGCACCGGGGAGCTGTTTTTT. Its protein is CSAVSGRSTGELFF.

This chain uses TRBV30 with TRBJ1-5; D gene uncertain. CDR1 is GTSNPN and CDR2 is SVGIG in the germline V gene (reference sequence). CDR3 length equals 13 residues. V lost 3 bases, J lost 5 bases, and 11 bases lay in between. Here the CDR3 DNA reads TGTGCCTGGAGAAAGAGTTTCGATCAGCCCCAGCATTTT. This translates into CAWRKSFDQPQHF.

This rearrangement joins TRBV30 to TRBJ2-7; the match to TRBD2 covers 8 bases. V was pared by 2 bases and J by 5 bases, with 23 bases of the junction left unmatched. The CDR3 is made up of 19 amino acids. From germline, CDR1 is GTSNPN and CDR2 SVGIG (reference sequence). Written as DNA, the CDR3 is TGTGCCTGGAGTCGGGGACTGAATGTTTGGAGCGGGAGAATCGACGAGCAGTACTTC. It encodes CAWSRGLNVWSGRIDEQYF.

At least ten counts were recorded for this clonotype. The V call is TRBV11-2, the J call TRBJ2-7; 12 bases map to TRBD2. V gave up 5 bases and J gave up 2 bases; unmatched junction bases: 4. The CDR3 has 15 residues. Germline CDR1 reads SGHAT; CDR2 reads FQNNGV. The DNA for the CDR3 is TGTGCCAGCAGCCGAAGGACTAGCGGGGCCTACGAGCAGTACTTC. Translated: CASSRRTSGAYEQYF.

This clonotype was recorded at least ten times. The J gene is TRBJ2-1, the V gene TRBV12-5, with D tentatively TRBD2 (5 bases). Trimming cost V 1 base and J 6 bases, with 10 bases left between them. The CDR3 runs to 14 residues. CDR1 and CDR2 from the germline V gene are LGHNT and FRNRAP. CDR3 DNA sequence: TGTGCTAGTGGTTTGGGAGGGTCGGGCAATGAGCAGTTCTTC. Encoded protein: CASGLGGSGNEQFF. Combining the CDR3 with reference TRBV12-5 and TRBJ2-1 gives the whole variable domain DARVTQTPRHKVTEMGQEVTMRCQPILGHNTVFWYRQTMMQGLELLAYFRNRAPLDDSGMPKDRFSAEMPDATLATLKIQPSEPRDSAVYFCASGLGGSGNEQFFGPGTRLTVL.

In this sample, this clonotype turned up many times. This chain connects TRBV27 to TRBJ2-1; a weak D match, TRBD2 (5 bases). Trimming cost V 4 bases and J 8 bases, with 12 bases left between them. Per germline, CDR1 MNHEY and CDR2 SMNVEV (reference sequence). CDR3 length: 13 residues. The CDR3 sequence is CASSSTLGDEQFF. Written as DNA, the CDR3 is TGTGCCAGCAGTTCCACACTAGGCGATGAGCAGTTCTTC.

The V gene is TRBV5-1, the J gene TRBJ1-1; tentatively, D is TRBD1 (6 bases). CDR1 is SGHRS and CDR2 is YFSETQ in the germline V gene. V was cut by 10 bases and J by 2 bases, with 15 bases left in between. CDR3 length: 13 residues. The CDR3 DNA reads as TGCGCCCCCAGAGGGGGAATAAACACTGAAGCTTTCTTT. Translation: CAPRGGINTEAFF.

V usage is TRBV7-8 and J usage is TRBJ2-7, with 9 bases fitting TRBD2. The V segment lost 3 bases and the J segment 4 bases; nucleotides outside the gene matches: 4. There are 14 residues in the CDR3. CDR1 is SGHVS, CDR2 FQNEAQ, per germline. Here the CDR3 reads CASSFYSGSYEQYF. The CDR3 bases are TGTGCCAGCAGCTTTTATAGCGGGAGTTACGAGCAGTACTTC.

The chain links TRBV5-1 to TRBJ2-7; 9 bases match TRBD2. This CDR3 contains 13 residues. Trimming cost V 3 bases and J 7 bases; bases outside gene matches: 5. The germline V gene encodes CDR1 SGHRS and CDR2 YFSETQ. The CDR3 region has the DNA TGCGCCAGCAGCTCGGGACTAGCTCAAGAGCAGTACTTC. Protein sequence: CASSSGLAQEQYF.

This clonotype was detected many times. The chain uses TRBV19 and TRBJ1-5; 7 bases map to TRBD1. CDR1 is LNHDA and CDR2 is SQIVND in the germline V gene (reference sequence). The CDR3 is 13 amino acids. Trimming cost V 6 bases and J 7 bases; bases outside gene matches: 6. DNA of the CDR3: TGTGCCAGTAGCGGGACAGAAGAGCAGCCCCAGCATTTT. Translating gives CASSGTEEQPQHF.

The chain uses TRBV28 and TRBJ2-3; 8 bases line up with TRBD1. V lost 4 bases to trimming and J lost 4 bases; unmatched junction nucleotides: 10. CDR3 size: 16 residues. The germline CDR1 and CDR2 sequences are MDHEN and SYDVKM. In DNA, the CDR3 is TGTGCCAGCAGTTCCGCCTCGGGACAGGCCCCAGATACGCAGTATTTT. It encodes CASSSASGQAPDTQYF. Full variable domain (rest looked up from reference TRBV28 and TRBJ2-3): DVKVTQSSRYLVKRTGEKVFLECVQDMDHENMFWYRQDPGLGLRLIYFSYDVKMKEKGDIPEGYSVSREKKERFSLILESASTNQTSMYLCASSSASGQAPDTQYFGPGTRLTVL.

J is TRBJ2-1 and V is TRBV20-1, with unresolved D. Germline CDR1 is DFQATT and CDR2 is SNEGSKA (reference sequence). The V gene lost 3 bases and the J gene lost 0 bases, with 15 bases spanning the gap. The CDR3 has 16 amino acids. This CDR3 reads CSASFPSHSSYNEQFF. The CDR3 DNA reads TGCAGTGCTAGTTTCCCCTCCCATAGCTCCTACAATGAGCAGTTCTTC.

This clonotype has a handful of counts. The chain combines TRBV3-1 with TRBJ2-2; TRBD2 is a possible D gene (5 bases). Germline CDR1 LGHDT, CDR2 YNNKEL (reference sequence). The length of the CDR3 is 16 residues. Trimming took 5 bases from V and 0 from J, leaving 13 bases between them. This chain's CDR3 is CASSTRLAANTGELFF. The CDR3 DNA is TGTGCCAGCAGCACTAGACTGGCGGCGAACACCGGGGAGCTGTTTTTT.

The V call is TRBV9, the J call TRBJ1-2, with D uncertain. The CDR3 is 12 amino acids. The germline V gene encodes CDR1 SGDLS and CDR2 YYNGEE. Trimming left V 0 bases short and J 14 bases short, with 14 bases between. The CDR3 DNA follows: TGTGCCAGCAGCGTAGGAACCGAACATCGGACCTTC. Encoded protein: CASSVGTEHRTF.

This clonotype was found many times. This chain connects TRBV27 to TRBJ1-1; D is possibly TRBD1 (5 bases). Trimming removed 4 bases from V and 1 base from J, with 22 bases in between. Germline V gene data show CDR1 as MNHEY and CDR2 as SMNVEV (reference sequence). The CDR3 has 18 residues. CDR3 bases: TGTGCCAGCAGTTCGACCCCCCTTTATACCGGGACGAACACTGAAGCTTTCTTT. Translating gives CASSSTPLYTGTNTEAFF.

This clonotype has ten or more counts. The rearrangement links TRBV24-1 to TRBJ2-1; D gene ambiguous. V was cut by 4 bases and J by 10 bases, with 13 bases left in between. The germline V gene encodes CDR1 KGHDR and CDR2 SFDVKD. This CDR3 comprises 13 residues. The CDR3 here is CATSDSAGREQFF. Here the CDR3 DNA reads TGTGCCACCAGTGACTCCGCCGGGCGGGAGCAGTTCTTC.

This clonotype appeared many times. This chain joins TRBV6-1 and TRBJ2-2, with 10 bases fitting TRBD2. The germline V gene has CDR1 MNHNS and CDR2 SASEGT. V was pared by 7 bases and J by 5 bases, with 4 bases of the junction left unmatched. This CDR3 has 14 residues. CDR3 sequence (DNA): TGTGCCAGCAAAATAGCGGGAGGTACCGGGGAGCTGTTTTTT. Its protein is CASKIAGGTGELFF.

There are many counts of this clonotype. The chain carries TRBV6-5 and TRBJ1-2; no definite D call. V gave up 0 bases and J gave up 8 bases, with 7 bases separating them. Germline CDR1 and CDR2: MNHEY and SVGAGI. This CDR3 has 12 amino acids. CDR3 DNA: TGTGCCAGCAGTTACTCAGGGTACGGCTACACCTTC. Its translation: CASSYSGYGYTF.

A few counts support this clonotype. This chain joins TRBV10-3 and TRBJ2-1; no firm D call. Germline loops: CDR1 ENHRY, CDR2 SYGVKD. V lost 8 bases and J 0 bases, leaving 11 bases between the germline ends. The CDR3 has 14 residues. This chain's CDR3 is CAIANRSSYNEQFF. The CDR3 DNA reads as TGTGCCATCGCCAACCGGAGCTCCTACAATGAGCAGTTCTTC.

This clonotype was seen a handful of times. The chain carries TRBV5-4 and TRBJ2-7; D possibly corresponds to TRBD2 (5 bases). Germline V CDR1 and CDR2: SGHNT, YYREEE (reference sequence). V gave up 4 bases and J gave up 2 bases, with 19 bases separating them. The CDR3 spans 16 residues. The DNA for the CDR3 is TGTGCCAGCAGCCCCAAGTGGGGTAGCGCGCCCTACGAGCAGTACTTC. Amino acid sequence: CASSPKWGSAPYEQYF.

This clonotype was counted at least ten times. The chain links TRBV18 to TRBJ1-1; no clear D gene. V lost 3 bases to trimming and J lost 0 bases, with 8 bases between them. The CDR3 consists of 14 residues. In germline, CDR1 is KGHSH, CDR2 LQKENI. For the CDR3, the DNA is TGTGCCAGCTCACCGGAGACTGTGAACACTGAAGCTTTCTTT. It translates to CASSPETVNTEAFF.

As for this clonotype: This clone may be a read error of a much larger clone one base away. The gene calls are TRBV12-3 or TRBV12-4 and TRBJ2-1; 7 bases match TRBD2. The CDR3 covers 14 residues. CDR3: CASRLGRSGRPFLF. The CDR3 region has the DNA TGTGCCAGCAGACTAGGAAGGTCCGGGAGGCCCTTTCTCTTC.